A single sample gave rise to the 11 T cell receptor beta chains below, sequenced in a study of CD8 T cells in ankylosing spondylitis. Study conclusions and caveats: Eight highly homologous variants formed a TCR beta motif that appeared characteristic of ankylosing spondylitis blood.

Via MiXCR, TCRdb re-called the 5' RACE reads, giving one row per CDR3 protein. The data show 800,000 to 900,000 distinct CDR3 sequences, 10% to 15% seen once. These receptors have no identified antigens. Sequencing used blood, either unsorted or a sorted T cell fraction (not recorded which). These receptors were obtained from a male donor with ankylosing spondylitis.

This clonotype was detected only a few times. The V and J genes are TRBV7-2 and TRBJ1-1; a possible D gene is TRBD1 (5 bases). This CDR3 is 13 amino acids long. Looked up from germline, CDR1 is SGHTA and CDR2 is FQGNSA. V was shortened by 5 bases and J by 6 bases, with 13 bases between the two germline ends. CDR3 amino acids: CASSRRVDAEAFF. The CDR3 DNA sequence: TGTGCCAGCAGCCGCAGGGTTGACGCTGAAGCTTTCTTT.

The chain has TRBV20-1 and TRBJ2-7; 8 bases line up with TRBD2. The V gene end was trimmed by 1 base and the J gene end by 2 bases; junction bases not matched to a gene: 4. Looked up from germline, CDR1 is DFQATT and CDR2 is SNEGSKA (reference sequence). This CDR3 contains 14 residues. CDR3 DNA: TGCAGTGCTAGAGCCCGCGGGGGGACCTACGAGCAGTACTTC. Translation: CSARARGGTYEQYF.

The chain recombines TRBV6-1 with TRBJ2-5, with D perhaps assigned TRBD1 or TRBD2 (6 bases each). Per germline, CDR1 MNHNS and CDR2 SASEGT. Between the trimmed V and J ends, which lost 4 bases and 1 base, there was a span of 13 bases. The CDR3 is made up of 15 amino acids. The CDR3 sequence: CASSGNRDSQETQYF. Here the CDR3 DNA reads TGTGCCAGCAGTGGCAACAGGGACTCCCAAGAGACCCAGTACTTC.

This chain joins TRBV2 and TRBJ1-5, with 8 bases identical to TRBD1. This CDR3 has 16 residues. Germline V gene data show CDR1 as SNHLY and CDR2 as FYNNEI. The trim removed 0 bases at V and 6 bases at J, leaving 7 bases unmatched. The CDR3 DNA reads TGTGCCAGCAGTGAAGCAGGGGCAGGGGGCCGTCAGCCCCAGCATTTT. It specifies CASSEAGAGGRQPQHF.

There are a few counts of this clonotype. V usage is TRBV20-1 and J usage is TRBJ2-1; TRBD2 agrees at 10 bases. The CDR3 is 14 residues long. Trimming at V came to 6 bases and at J to 10 bases, leaving 12 bases not matched to a gene. Germline CDR1 is DFQATT and CDR2 is SNEGSKA (reference sequence). CDR3 amino acids: CSAETGLAIPEQFF. In DNA form, the CDR3 reads TGCAGTGCCGAGACGGGACTAGCGATACCAGAGCAGTTCTTC.

The genes are TRBV9 and TRBJ2-2; D is perhaps TRBD1 (5 bases). Germline assignment: CDR1 SGDLS and CDR2 YYNGEE. The CDR3 runs to 15 residues. V dropped 0 bases and J dropped 4 bases, with 10 bases sitting between them. CDR3 sequence reads: CASSVGKGLTGELFF. Here the CDR3 DNA reads TGTGCCAGCAGCGTAGGGAAGGGGCTCACCGGGGAGCTGTTTTTT.

This clonotype has ten or more counts. The gene calls are TRBV20-1 and TRBJ1-5, with D unresolved. The CDR3 is 13 amino acids. Per germline, CDR1 DFQATT and CDR2 SNEGSKA (reference sequence). V was trimmed by 0 bases and J by 7 bases, leaving 10 bases between them. The CDR3: CSAREWGGQPQHF. As DNA, the CDR3 is TGCAGTGCTAGAGAATGGGGAGGCCAGCCCCAGCATTTT.

This clonotype was observed many times. The V and J genes are TRBV29-1 and TRBJ2-3; TRBD1 matches 7 bases. Trimming took 6 bases from V and 2 from J; bases not matched to a gene: 5. CDR1 is SQVTM and CDR2 is ANQGSEA in the germline V gene. This CDR3 region has 13 residues. The CDR3 DNA sequence: TGCAGCGTCAGGGGGTCCGCCACAGATACGCAGTATTTT. Translation gives CSVRGSATDTQYF.

The sample holds a few counts of this clonotype. V and J are TRBV21-1 and TRBJ2-4; TRBD2, as called in the table, went unchecked against the DNA. TRBV21-1 represents a pseudogene. The length of the CDR3 is 17 residues. The CDR3 is CAKTRTSGDLAKNIQYF. CDR3 DNA sequence: TGTGCCAAAACCCGGACTAGCGGAGACCTAGCCAAAAACATTCAGTACTTC.

This clonotype was detected only a few times. The rearrangement joins TRBV18 to TRBJ1-6; D not certain. This CDR3 contains 15 residues. CDR1 and CDR2 from the germline V gene are KGHSH and LQKENI. Trimming took 1 base from V and 7 from J, leaving 11 bases between them. The CDR3 spells CASSPLGPTNSPLHF. CDR3 in DNA: TGTGCCAGCTCACCACTTGGACCGACCAATTCACCCCTCCACTTT. Variable domain in full (rest from reference TRBV18 and TRBJ1-6): NAGVMQNPRHLVRRRGQEARLRCSPMKGHSHVYWYRQLPEEGLKFMVYLQKENIIDESGMPKERFSAEFPKEGPSILRIQQVVRGDSAAYFCASSPLGPTNSPLHFGNGTRLTVT.

This clonotype was seen many times. Here the CDR3 reads CASSWDRGSVPEAFF. The CDR3 region has the DNA TGTGCCAGCAGCTGGGACAGGGGATCTGTACCTGAAGCTTTCTTT. The gene calls are TRBV7-2 and TRBJ1-1; 10 bases map to TRBD1. V shed 4 bases, J shed 6 bases, and the junction held 8 bases outside the gene matches. From germline, CDR1 is SGHTA and CDR2 FQGNSA. There are 15 residues in the CDR3.